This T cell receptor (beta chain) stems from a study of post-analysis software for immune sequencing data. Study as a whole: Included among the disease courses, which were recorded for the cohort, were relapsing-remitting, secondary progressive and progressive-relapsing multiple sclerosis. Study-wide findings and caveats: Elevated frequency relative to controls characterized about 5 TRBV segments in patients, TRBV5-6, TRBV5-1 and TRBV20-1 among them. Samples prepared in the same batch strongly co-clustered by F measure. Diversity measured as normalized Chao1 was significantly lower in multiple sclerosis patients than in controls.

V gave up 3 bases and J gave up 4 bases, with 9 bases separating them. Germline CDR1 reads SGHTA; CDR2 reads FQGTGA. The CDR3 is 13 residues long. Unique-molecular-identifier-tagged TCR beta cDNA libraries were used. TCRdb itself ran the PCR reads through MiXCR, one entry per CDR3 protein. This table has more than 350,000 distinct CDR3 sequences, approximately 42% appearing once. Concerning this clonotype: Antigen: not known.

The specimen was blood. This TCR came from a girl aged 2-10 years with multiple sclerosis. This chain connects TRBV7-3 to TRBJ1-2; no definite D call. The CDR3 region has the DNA TGTGCCAGCAGCTTGCAGAGCATCTATGGCTACACCTTC. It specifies CASSLQSIYGYTF.